This T cell receptor beta chain was retrieved from a study of T cells in Graves' hyperthyroidism and ophthalmopathy. Using RNA transcripts as the source, TCR beta CDR3 regions were amplified. Carried out on the TCR CDR3, a first-round RT-PCR used the HTBI primer set. One entry per CDR3 protein results from TCRdb running MiXCR on the multiplex PCR reads. Among a few hundred thousand distinct CDR3 sequences listed, around 16% were seen once. This CDR3 is built from 15 residues. Germline V gene sequence: CDR1 MNHNS, CDR2 SASEGT. The germline V and J ends were trimmed by 4 bases and 3 bases, with 12 bases remaining between them.

The TCR originated in a woman aged 40-49 years with Graves' ophthalmopathy. The rearrangement links TRBV6-1 to TRBJ1-4; no clear D. The specimen was blood. In DNA, the CDR3 is TGTGCCAGCAGTGGGCCGGGTCTAGCTAATGAAAAACTGTTTTTT. Amino acid sequence: CASSGPGLANEKLFF.